The rows below give T cell receptor beta chains drawn from one sample of a study of identical twins. MiXCR, applied by TCRdb to the 5' RACE reads, yields one record per CDR3 protein. The sample lists hundreds of thousands of distinct CDR3 sequences, 8.5% to 9% occurring once. These data were also filed under a second study, of yellow fever vaccine responses in identical twins.

The sequenced sample consisted of PBMCs. These receptors were obtained from a woman under 30 in good health. The CDR3 runs from the conserved cysteine through the conserved F or W. Each record gives: clone size, D gene, J gene, V gene, CDR3 DNA, CDR3 protein. D genes are given only for firm matches. Clone size, where shown, is once, few, many, or a class for clones that have expanded.

few . TRBJ2-3 TRBV20-1 TGCAGTGCTAGACCTACGGACAAGAGTAGCACAGATACGCAGTATTTT CSARPTDKSSTDTQYF
. . TRBJ2-3 TRBV3-1 TGTGCCAGCAGCCAAGATTGGGACGGAACGCAGTATTTT CASSQDWDGTQYF
few . TRBJ1-1 TRBV7-9 TGTGCCAGCAGCCCAAGGGTTGGGAACACTGAAGCTTTCTTT CASSPRVGNTEAFF
few . TRBJ2-1 TRBV28 TGTGCCAGCAGTTTACGGGGCAGATCTGGGGGTAGGGGTGGAGATGAGCAGTTCTTC CASSLRGRSGGRGGDEQFF
many TRBD1 TRBJ1-2 TRBV12-3/TRBV12-4 TGTGCCAGCAGTTTGGACAGGGGAGGCTACACCTTC CASSLDRGGYTF
many TRBD1 TRBJ2-7 TRBV5-5 TGTGCCAGCAGCTTCGGCTTACAGGGGGCCTCCTACGAGCAGTACTTC CASSFGLQGASYEQYF
many . TRBJ2-3 TRBV7-6 TGTGCCAGCAGCTTAGCGCTTGGCGGGGCCGGTGGTACGCAGTATTTT CASSLALGGAGGTQYF
. . TRBJ2-5 TRBV27 TGTGCCAGCGCAGGGGGGGGAGGGGGAGGAAAGACCCAGTACTTC CASAGGGGGGKTQYF
. . TRBJ2-6 TRBV6-5 TGTGCCACCCAGTTAGATCCGGGGGAGACCAACGTCCTGACTTTC CATQLDPGETNVLTF
few . TRBJ2-5 TRBV20-1 TGCAGTGCCCCGGTTTTAACGGTGCAAGAGACCCAGTACTTC CSAPVLTVQETQYF
few TRBD2 TRBJ2-2 TRBV10-3 TGTGCCATCAGGATGTCTAGCGGGGCGAACACCGGGGAGCTGTTTTTT CAIRMSSGANTGELFF
. . TRBJ1-5 TRBV9 TGTGCCAGCAGCGTAGGCGACAGGATCCGCGGCAATCAGCCCCAGCATTTT CASSVGDRIRGNQPQHF
. TRBD1 TRBJ2-7 TRBV5-1 TGCGCCAGCAGCCTCCTCAGGGACAGGGGGCTCTACGAGCAGTACTTC CASSLLRDRGLYEQYF
few TRBD1 TRBJ1-1 TRBV27 TGTGCCAGCAGTTTCTCGAAACCTCGGACAGGGCGGACTGAAGCTTTCTTT CASSFSKPRTGRTEAFF